A single sample is the source of the 2 T cell receptor beta chains below, sequenced in a study of T cells in Graves' hyperthyroidism and ophthalmopathy. TCR beta CDR3 region amplification was performed from RNA transcripts. First-round RT-PCR with HTBI primers amplified the TCR CDR3 region. In TCRdb, the multiplex PCR reads were re-called with MiXCR into one record per CDR3 protein. This table has 640,000 or so distinct CDR3 sequences, 14% appearing once. Sequenced: blood. These receptors were obtained from a woman younger than 35 with Graves' ophthalmopathy.

In nucleotides, the CDR3 is TGTGCCAGCGCTTCATCCGGGACAGGGGGCACTGAAGCTTTCTTT. It is translated as CASASSGTGGTEAFF. The chain is built from TRBV28 and TRBJ1-1; 11 bases agree with TRBD1. The germline gives CDR1 MDHEN, CDR2 SYDVKM. The CDR3 extends over 15 amino acids. The V segment lost 8 bases and the J segment 4 bases; nucleotides outside the gene matches: 9.

The rearrangement links TRBV20-1 to TRBJ2-5; TRBD1 matches at 10 bases. The trim removed 2 bases at V and 9 bases at J, leaving 12 bases unmatched. The germline V gene has CDR1 DFQATT and CDR2 SNEGSKA (reference sequence). This CDR3 region has 15 residues. CDR3 in amino acids: CSARTLRDRGLAQYF. Here the CDR3 DNA reads TGCAGTGCTAGAACACTACGGGACAGGGGTTTGGCCCAGTACTTC.